This T cell receptor (beta chain) appears in the sequencing data of a study of T cell repertoires and HLA-DP antigens. Background on the study: CD4+ T cells were cocultured with HeLa cells expressing HLA-DP.

CD4+ T cells were isolated untouched, roughly 98% pure. In the case of this clone: Its antigen is still unknown.

The CDR3 has 17 residues. The germline V gene has CDR1 PRHDT and CDR2 FYEKMQ (reference sequence). V gave up 5 bases and J gave up 5 bases; unmatched junction bases: 17. Assay used: immunoSEQ multiplex PCR; TCRdb lists only in-frame clones, some missing. The sample has around 90,000 clones, 86% seen once; the top ten hold about 1.7%. Study-wide results and limits: A non-physiological HeLa system presented antigen to total CD4+ responders. Sorted CD137+ cells had clonality roughly 0.38 against both alloantigens, versus about 0.04 pre-culture.

This chain links TRBV13 with TRBJ2-7, with 8 positions matching TRBD1. Source material: CD4+ T cells from PBMCs. The source is a man aged 50 to 60 in good health and CMV-seronegative. The CDR3 nucleotides are TGTGCCAGCAGCCGAAGGACAGGGTCGACCGGGAAGCACGAGCAGTACTTC. Encoded protein: CASSRRTGSTGKHEQYF.